A selection of T cell receptor beta chains follows, all from one sample in a study of blood T cell repertoires in COVID-19. Clones were sequenced by immunoSEQ multiplex PCR, and TCRdb holds only the in-frame ones, with some missing. The data hold 150,000 to 180,000 clones, with 75% to 95% observed a single time. Sequenced: peripheral blood. The receptors derive from a man aged 50-59 years with acute or convalescent COVID-19. The CDR3 runs from the conserved cysteine through the conserved F or W. The order of the fields is V gene, J gene, D gene, clone size, CDR3 protein, CDR3 DNA. A D gene is named only where the DNA matches it firmly. A row's size may be missing; if present it is once, few, many or a size class.

V: TRBV28
J: TRBJ2-1
D: TRBD1
size: few
CDR3: CASSPPTGRTYNEQFF
DNA: TGTGCCAGCAGTCCGCCGACAGGGCGCACCTACAATGAGCAGTTCTTC

V: TRBV10-3
J: TRBJ1-4
D: TRBD1
size: .
CDR3: CATAMDRVINEKLFF
DNA: TGTGCCACCGCCATGGACAGGGTGATAAATGAAAAACTGTTTTTT

V: TRBV2
J: TRBJ1-2
D: TRBD1
size: .
CDR3: CASSEVARGQGGYTF
DNA: TGTGCCAGCAGTGAAGTCGCGAGGGGGCAAGGTGGCTACACCTTC

V: TRBV3-1/TRBV3-2
J: TRBJ1-1
D: .
size: .
CDR3: CASSQERGILRGAFF
DNA: TGTGCCAGCAGCCAAGAAAGAGGTATCCTACGGGGGGCTTTCTTT

V: TRBV19
J: TRBJ2-1
D: .
size: .
CDR3: CASSPDLSNEQFF
DNA: TGTGCCAGTAGTCCGGACTTGTCAAATGAGCAGTTCTTC

V: TRBV5-1
J: TRBJ2-5
D: TRBD2
size: once
CDR3: CASSLAPGGETQYF
DNA: TGCGCCAGCAGCTTGGCCCCGGGGGGGGAGACCCAGTACTTC

V: TRBV12-3/TRBV12-4
J: TRBJ1-2
D: TRBD1
size: once
CDR3: CASSLTGAYGYTF
DNA: TGTGCCAGCAGTTTGACAGGGGCCTATGGCTACACCTTC

V: TRBV6-6
J: TRBJ1-6
D: .
size: few
CDR3: CACQSGSYNSPLHF
DNA: TGTGCCTGTCAATCCGGGTCGTATAATTCACCCCTCCACTTT

V: TRBV19
J: TRBJ1-6
D: TRBD1
size: .
CDR3: CASTQNWDSNSPLHF
DNA: TGTGCCAGTACCCAAAACTGGGACAGCAATTCACCCCTCCACTTT

V: TRBV5-4
J: TRBJ1-6
D: TRBD1
size: few
CDR3: CASSWQQGARHSPLHF
DNA: TGTGCCAGCAGCTGGCAACAGGGGGCGCGGCATTCACCCCTCCACTTT

V: TRBV9
J: TRBJ1-3
D: .
size: .
CDR3: CASSVVLGDTIYF
DNA: TGTGCCAGCAGCGTAGTCTTGGGAGACACCATATATTTT

V: TRBV2
J: TRBJ2-3
D: TRBD2
size: .
CDR3: CASSAAGPVDTQYF
DNA: TGTGCCAGCAGCGCAGCGGGGCCTGTGGATACGCAGTATTTT

V: TRBV3-1/TRBV3-2
J: TRBJ2-7
D: .
size: few
CDR3: CASSQEAVEQYF
DNA: TGTGCCAGCAGCCAAGAGGCGGTCGAGCAGTACTTC

V: TRBV5-5
J: TRBJ2-3
D: .
size: .
CDR3: CASSLRGQWTDTQYF
DNA: TGTGCCAGCAGCTTGAGAGGGCAGTGGACAGATACGCAGTATTTT

V: TRBV30
J: TRBJ2-7
D: TRBD2
size: once
CDR3: CAWSYSGHGEQYF
DNA: TGTGCCTGGAGTTATAGCGGGCATGGGGAGCAGTACTTC

V: TRBV27
J: TRBJ2-1
D: .
size: .
CDR3: CASSLPDRYNEQFF
DNA: TGTGCCAGCAGTTTACCCGACAGATACAATGAGCAGTTCTTC

V: TRBV5-1
J: TRBJ1-2
D: .
size: .
CDR3: CASSFLTSNYGYTF
DNA: TGCGCCAGCAGCTTCTTAACCAGTAACTATGGCTACACCTTC

V: TRBV27
J: TRBJ1-2
D: .
size: .
CDR3: CASSFEGGYGYTF
DNA: TGTGCCAGCAGTTTTGAGGGAGGCTATGGCTACACCTTC

V: TRBV5-3
J: TRBJ1-2
D: TRBD1
size: .
CDR3: CARSSPKQFRTGSRGYTF
DNA: TGTGCCAGAAGCTCCCCAAAACAATTCAGGACAGGGTCGAGGGGCTACACCTTC

V: TRBV27
J: TRBJ2-2
D: .
size: .
CDR3: CATLRGNTGELFF
DNA: TGTGCCACCCTCCGGGGGAACACCGGGGAGCTGTTTTTT

V: TRBV2
J: TRBJ2-7
D: .
size: .
CDR3: CASSTGSEQYF
DNA: TGTGCCAGCAGTACAGGGAGTGAGCAGTACTTC

V: TRBV11-3
J: TRBJ2-2
D: TRBD1
size: .
CDR3: CASSLGDRKNTGELFF
DNA: TGTGCCAGCAGCTTAGGGGACAGAAAGAACACCGGGGAGCTGTTTTTT

V: TRBV19
J: TRBJ1-6
D: .
size: .
CDR3: CASSPAREKSPLHF
DNA: TGTGCCAGTAGTCCTGCCCGGGAAAAATCACCCCTCCACTTT

V: TRBV19
J: TRBJ2-3
D: .
size: .
CDR3: CASSEVVGDTQYF
DNA: TGTGCCAGTAGTGAGGTAGTGGGAGATACGCAGTATTTT

V: TRBV7-6
J: TRBJ2-1
D: .
size: once
CDR3: CASSTRRGSSEQFF
DNA: TGTGCCAGCAGCACCCGCAGGGGCTCGAGTGAGCAGTTCTTC

V: TRBV5-4
J: TRBJ2-3
D: .
size: once
CDR3: CASSLTPGVSTDTQYF
DNA: TGTGCCAGCAGCTTGACCCCGGGGGTGAGCACAGATACGCAGTATTTT

V: TRBV4-2
J: TRBJ2-1
D: .
size: .
CDR3: CASSPTSSSYNEQFF
DNA: TGTGCCAGCAGCCCTACCTCTAGCTCCTACAATGAGCAGTTCTTC

V: TRBV4-2
J: TRBJ1-5
D: TRBD1
size: .
CDR3: CASSQDRGLTQPQHF
DNA: TGTGCCAGCAGCCAAGACAGGGGGCTTACTCAGCCCCAGCATTTT

V: TRBV10-1
J: TRBJ2-3
D: TRBD2
size: .
CDR3: CASSGTSGRGTDTQYF
DNA: TGCGCCAGCAGTGGGACTAGCGGGAGAGGGACAGATACGCAGTATTTT

V: TRBV6-5
J: TRBJ1-6
D: .
size: .
CDR3: CASSLRSGGYNSPLHF
DNA: TGTGCCAGCAGTTTGCGGTCCGGGGGGTATAATTCACCCCTCCACTTT

V: TRBV7-9
J: TRBJ1-2
D: .
size: .
CDR3: CASSLQGAYGYTF
DNA: TGTGCCAGCAGCTTACAAGGGGCGTATGGCTACACCTTC

V: TRBV28
J: TRBJ1-2
D: .
size: once
CDR3: CASKAQGGGYTF
DNA: TGTGCCAGCAAAGCTCAGGGCGGCGGCTACACCTTC

V: TRBV30
J: TRBJ1-6
D: .
size: .
CDR3: CAWSRPGTTFSYNSPLHF
DNA: TGTGCCTGGAGTCGACCGGGGACAACCTTCTCCTATAATTCACCCCTCCACTTT

V: TRBV18
J: TRBJ1-1
D: .
size: .
CDR3: CASSRGINTEAFF
DNA: TGTGCCAGCTCACGAGGGATTAACACTGAAGCTTTCTTT

V: TRBV1
J: TRBJ2-1
D: .
size: .
CDR3: CTSSQEGGGLAGIEQFF
DNA: TGCACCAGCAGCCAAGAGGGGGGAGGACTAGCGGGAATTGAGCAGTTCTTC

V: TRBV7-9
J: TRBJ1-3
D: TRBD1
size: .
CDR3: CASSQGQSSGNTIYF
DNA: TGTGCCAGCAGCCAGGGACAGTCCTCTGGAAACACCATATATTTT

V: TRBV6-5
J: TRBJ2-1
D: TRBD2
size: .
CDR3: CASKNAGLAMGEQFF
DNA: TGTGCCAGCAAAAACGCGGGACTAGCGATGGGTGAGCAGTTCTTC

V: TRBV4-2
J: TRBJ1-5
D: TRBD1
size: .
CDR3: CASSQGTGDSNQPQHF
DNA: TGTGCCAGCAGCCAAGGGACAGGGGATAGCAATCAGCCCCAGCATTTT

V: TRBV27
J: TRBJ1-3
D: .
size: .
CDR3: CASSVTGYSGNTIYF
DNA: TGTGCCAGCAGTGTCACAGGTTATTCCGGAAACACCATATATTTT